This TCR beta chain was profiled in a study of cytomegalovirus exposure and HLA in healthy donors. General study findings and limits: In vitro assays verified that a few CMV-associated chains recognized CMV antigens specifically.

Remarks on this clone: The antigen remains undetermined.

CDR3 size: 15 residues. The V gene end was trimmed by 2 bases and the J gene end by 10 bases; junction bases not matched to a gene: 7. Germline assignment: CDR1 SGHTA and CDR2 FQGNSA. In the PCR, 60 Vbeta and 13 Jbeta primers were used. Profiled with immunoSEQ multiplex PCR; TCRdb holds only in-frame clones, not every one. This repertoire shows 150,000 to 180,000 clones, about four fifths found once; its top ten account for less than 10%. V gene TRBV7-2 combines with J gene TRBJ1-6, with 8 bases lining up with TRBD1. The sample comprised PBMCs. The sequence was collected from a man younger than 45 in good health and CMV-seropositive. The CDR3 loop is CASSLSGTGGSPLHF. DNA for the CDR3: TGTGCCAGCAGCTTATCCGGGACAGGCGGGTCACCCCTCCACTTT.